This T cell receptor beta chain was found in a study of blood T cells in healthy people across ages. There were healthy Caucasian individuals from Russia, aged roughly 6 to 100, serving as donors. A minimum of 7 million PBMCs was isolated per sample. This clonotype occurred a few times. Then a second PCR, running about 7 to 11 cycles, was carried out with a sample-barcoded 5' primer and a J-beta primer mix. MiXCR, run by TCRdb on the 5' RACE reads, gives a single entry per CDR3 protein. The sample lists around 1,000,000 distinct CDR3 sequences, 25% seen once, with less than 0.85% in the top ten. This CDR3 is 16 amino acids long. The V and J ends lost 2 bases and 3 bases, in that order; junction bases with no gene match: 8. The V gene's germline CDR1 is MNHEY and CDR2 SVGAGI. These sequences were also reported in another study, on T cells of mothers and their children. That paper notes: Overlap measured in related mother-child pairs was slightly, non-significantly higher than in unrelated pairs.

The sequenced sample was blood. The receptor was derived from a girl aged 2-10 years in good health. The chain joins TRBV6-5 to TRBJ2-7; 9 bases match TRBD1. In nucleotides, the CDR3 is TGTGCCAGCAGTTACCTAGTGGGACAGGGCCTCTACGAGCAGTACTTC. As protein: CASSYLVGQGLYEQYF.